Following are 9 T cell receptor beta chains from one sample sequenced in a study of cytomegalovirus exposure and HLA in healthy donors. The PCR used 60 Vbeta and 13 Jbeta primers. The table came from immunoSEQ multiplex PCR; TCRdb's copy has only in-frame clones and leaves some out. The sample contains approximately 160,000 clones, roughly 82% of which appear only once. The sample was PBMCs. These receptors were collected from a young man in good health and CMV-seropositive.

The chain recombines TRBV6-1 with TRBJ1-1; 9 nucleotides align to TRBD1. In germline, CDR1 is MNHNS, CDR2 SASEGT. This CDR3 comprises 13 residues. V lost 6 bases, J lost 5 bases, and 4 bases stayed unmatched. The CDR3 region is CASRRDRVTEAFF. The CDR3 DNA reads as TGTGCCAGCAGGAGGGACAGGGTAACTGAAGCTTTCTTT.

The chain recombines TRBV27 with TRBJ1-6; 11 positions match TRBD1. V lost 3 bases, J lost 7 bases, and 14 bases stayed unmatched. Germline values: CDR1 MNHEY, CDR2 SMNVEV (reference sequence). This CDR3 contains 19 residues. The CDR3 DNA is TGTGCCAGCAGTTTTTATGGTATCCCGGGACAGGGGGAGAATTCACCCCTCCACTTT. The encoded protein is CASSFYGIPGQGENSPLHF.

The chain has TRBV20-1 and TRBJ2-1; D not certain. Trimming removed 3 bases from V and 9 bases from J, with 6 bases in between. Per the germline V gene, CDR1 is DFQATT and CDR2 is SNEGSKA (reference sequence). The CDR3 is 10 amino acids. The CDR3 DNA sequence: TGCAGTGCTAGTAGTCTTGAGCAGTTCTTC. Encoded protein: CSASSLEQFF.

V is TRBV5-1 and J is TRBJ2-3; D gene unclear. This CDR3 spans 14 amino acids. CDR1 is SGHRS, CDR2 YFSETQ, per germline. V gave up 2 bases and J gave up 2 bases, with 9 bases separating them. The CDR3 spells CASSFGGHTDTQYF. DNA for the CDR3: TGCGCCAGCAGCTTTGGCGGTCACACAGATACGCAGTATTTT. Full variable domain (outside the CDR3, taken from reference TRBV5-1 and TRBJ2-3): KAGVTQTPRYLIKTRGQQVTLSCSPISGHRSVSWYQQTPGQGLQFLFEYFSETQRNKGNFPGRFSGRQFSNSRSEMNVSTLELGDSALYLCASSFGGHTDTQYFGPGTRLTVL.

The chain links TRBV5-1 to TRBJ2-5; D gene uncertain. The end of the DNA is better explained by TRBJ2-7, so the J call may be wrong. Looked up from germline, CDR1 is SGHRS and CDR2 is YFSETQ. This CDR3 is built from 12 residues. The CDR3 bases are TGCGCCAGCAGTACAGAGACCTACGAGCAGTACTTC. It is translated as CASSTETYEQYF.

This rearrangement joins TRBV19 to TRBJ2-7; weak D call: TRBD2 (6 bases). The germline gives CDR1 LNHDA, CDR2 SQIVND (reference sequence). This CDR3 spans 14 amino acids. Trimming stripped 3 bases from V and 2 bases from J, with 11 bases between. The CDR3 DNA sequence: TGTGCCAGTAGTATCTCGGGGGTTACCTACGAGCAGTACTTC. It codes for CASSISGVTYEQYF.

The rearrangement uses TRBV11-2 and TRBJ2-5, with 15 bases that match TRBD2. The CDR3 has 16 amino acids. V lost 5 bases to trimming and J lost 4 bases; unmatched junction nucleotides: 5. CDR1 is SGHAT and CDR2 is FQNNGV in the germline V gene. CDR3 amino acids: CASSEGTSGGIETQYF. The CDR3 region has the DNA TGTGCCAGCAGCGAGGGGACTAGCGGGGGGATAGAGACCCAGTACTTC.

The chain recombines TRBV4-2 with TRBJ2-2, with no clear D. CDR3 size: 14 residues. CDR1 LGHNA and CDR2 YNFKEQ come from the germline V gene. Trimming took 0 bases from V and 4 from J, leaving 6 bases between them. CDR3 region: CASSQEGATGELFF. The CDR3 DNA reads TGTGCCAGCAGCCAAGAAGGAGCCACCGGGGAGCTGTTTTTT.

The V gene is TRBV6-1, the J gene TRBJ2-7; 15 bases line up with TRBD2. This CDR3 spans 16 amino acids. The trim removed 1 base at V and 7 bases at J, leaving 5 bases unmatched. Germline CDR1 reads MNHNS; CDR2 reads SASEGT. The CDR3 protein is CASSEGRTSGRVEQYF. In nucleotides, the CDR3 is TGTGCCAGCAGTGAAGGGAGGACTAGCGGGAGGGTTGAGCAGTACTTC.